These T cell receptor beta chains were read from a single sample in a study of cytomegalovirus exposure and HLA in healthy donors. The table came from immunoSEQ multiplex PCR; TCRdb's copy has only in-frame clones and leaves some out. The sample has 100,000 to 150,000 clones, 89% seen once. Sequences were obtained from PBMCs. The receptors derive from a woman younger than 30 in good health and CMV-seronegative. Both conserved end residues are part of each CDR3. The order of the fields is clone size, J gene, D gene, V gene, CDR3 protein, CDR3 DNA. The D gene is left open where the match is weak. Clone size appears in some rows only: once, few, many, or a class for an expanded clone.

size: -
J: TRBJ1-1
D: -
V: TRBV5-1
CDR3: CASSLKDTPTEAFF
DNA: TGCGCCAGCAGCTTAAAGGACACCCCCACTGAAGCTTTCTTT

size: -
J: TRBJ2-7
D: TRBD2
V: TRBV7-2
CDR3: CASSFGLAGKYEQYF
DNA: TGTGCCAGCAGCTTTGGCCTAGCGGGGAAATACGAGCAGTACTTC

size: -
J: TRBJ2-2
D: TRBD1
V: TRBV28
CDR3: CASSLWTGANTGELFF
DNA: TGTGCCAGCAGTTTGTGGACAGGGGCGAACACCGGGGAGCTGTTTTTT

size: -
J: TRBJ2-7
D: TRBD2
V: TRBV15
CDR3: CATRTGGSSYEQYF
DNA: TGTGCCACCAGGACGGGAGGCAGCTCCTACGAGCAGTACTTC

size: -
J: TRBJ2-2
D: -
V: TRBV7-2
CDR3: CASSPRISGELFF
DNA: TGTGCCAGCAGCCCGCGAATATCCGGGGAGCTGTTTTTT

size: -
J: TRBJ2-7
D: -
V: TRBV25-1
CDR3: CASLATSSYEQYF
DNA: TGTGCCAGCCTCGCGACTAGTTCCTACGAGCAGTACTTC

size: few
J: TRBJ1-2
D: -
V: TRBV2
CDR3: CASIPPQSYGYTF
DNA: TGTGCCAGCATCCCCCCGCAGTCCTATGGCTACACCTTC

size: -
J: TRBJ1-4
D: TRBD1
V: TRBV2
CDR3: CASSPTGYPDEKLFF
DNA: TGTGCCAGCAGTCCGACAGGGTACCCAGATGAAAAACTGTTTTTT

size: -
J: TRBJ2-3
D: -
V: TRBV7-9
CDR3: CATPRGGRATDTQYF
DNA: TGTGCCACCCCCCGAGGGGGGAGGGCGACAGATACGCAGTATTTT

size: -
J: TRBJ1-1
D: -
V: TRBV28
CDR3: CASSPGLSGRSFF
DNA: TGTGCCAGCAGTCCGGGACTCTCCGGACGGTCTTTCTTT

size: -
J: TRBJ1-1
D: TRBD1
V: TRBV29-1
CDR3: CSYLDRGGTEAFF
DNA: TGCAGCTACTTGGACAGGGGAGGTACTGAAGCTTTCTTT

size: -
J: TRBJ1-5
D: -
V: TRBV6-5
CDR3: CASRGSSNQPQHF
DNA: TGTGCCAGTCGGGGGAGCAGCAATCAGCCCCAGCATTTT

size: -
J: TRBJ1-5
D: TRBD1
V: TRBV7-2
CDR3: CASSVTGDQPQHF
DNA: TGTGCCAGCAGCGTAACAGGGGATCAGCCCCAGCATTTT

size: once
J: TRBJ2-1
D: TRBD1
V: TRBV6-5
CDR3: CASSYSTGAVYNEQFF
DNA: TGTGCCAGCAGTTACTCTACAGGGGCGGTGTACAATGAGCAGTTCTTC

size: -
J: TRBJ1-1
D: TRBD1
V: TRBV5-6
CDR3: CASSWDRGVGTEAFF
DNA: TGTGCCAGCAGCTGGGACAGGGGAGTGGGAACTGAAGCTTTCTTT

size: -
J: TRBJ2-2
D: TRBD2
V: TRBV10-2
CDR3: CASSDGLVYTGELFF
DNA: TGCGCCAGCAGTGACGGACTAGTTTACACCGGGGAGCTGTTTTTT

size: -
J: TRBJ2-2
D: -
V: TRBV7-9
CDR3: CASSLGGRDTGELFF
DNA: TGTGCCAGCAGCTTAGGGGGGCGCGACACCGGGGAGCTGTTTTTT

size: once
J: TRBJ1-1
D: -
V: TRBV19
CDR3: CASSIALGNTEAFF
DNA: TGTGCCAGTAGTATAGCTCTAGGGAACACTGAAGCTTTCTTT

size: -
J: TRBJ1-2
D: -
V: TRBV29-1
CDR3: CSGLDSTSYGYTF
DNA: TGCAGCGGGCTAGACAGCACCTCCTATGGCTACACCTTC

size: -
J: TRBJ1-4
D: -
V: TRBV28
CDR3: CASSSGTLEKLFF
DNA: TGTGCCAGCAGTTCCGGGACACTTGAAAAACTGTTTTTT

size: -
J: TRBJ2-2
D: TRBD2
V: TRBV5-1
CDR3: CASSSGGSGPVGELFF
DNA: TGCGCCAGCAGCTCCGGTGGTAGCGGGCCTGTGGGGGAGCTGTTTTTT

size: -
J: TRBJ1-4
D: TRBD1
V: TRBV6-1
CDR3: CASSTGAHEKLFF
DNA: TGTGCCAGCAGTACAGGGGCCCATGAAAAACTGTTTTTT

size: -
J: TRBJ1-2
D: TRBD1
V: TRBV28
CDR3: CASSPSGGQHYGYTF
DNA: TGTGCCAGCAGTCCGTCAGGGGGACAGCACTATGGCTACACCTTC

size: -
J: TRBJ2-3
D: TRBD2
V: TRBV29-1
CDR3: CSEGRGGVADTQYF
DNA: TGCAGCGAAGGTCGCGGGGGGGTGGCAGATACGCAGTATTTT

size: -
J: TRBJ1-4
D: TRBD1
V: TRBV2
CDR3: CASNRGVRGDEKLFF
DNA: TGTGCCAGCAACAGGGGGGTGAGAGGGGATGAAAAACTGTTTTTT

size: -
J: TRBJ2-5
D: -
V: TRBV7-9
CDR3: CASSTDGGAQYF
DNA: TGTGCCAGCAGCACCGACGGAGGGGCCCAGTACTTC

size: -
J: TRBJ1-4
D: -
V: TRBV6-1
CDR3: CASSGLDSFNEKLFF
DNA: TGTGCCAGCAGTGGCCTGGACAGCTTTAATGAAAAACTGTTTTTT

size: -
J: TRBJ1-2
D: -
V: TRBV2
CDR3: CASSREPNYGYTF
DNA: TGTGCCAGCAGTCGGGAACCTAACTATGGCTACACCTTC

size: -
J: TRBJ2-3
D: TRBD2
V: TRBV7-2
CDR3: CASSLEAGGPPDTQYF
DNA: TGTGCCAGCAGCTTAGAAGCGGGAGGGCCCCCAGATACGCAGTATTTT

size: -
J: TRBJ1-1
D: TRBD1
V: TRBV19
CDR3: CASRSNSQGAAEAFF
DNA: TGTGCCAGTAGGAGCAACTCACAGGGGGCCGCTGAAGCTTTCTTT

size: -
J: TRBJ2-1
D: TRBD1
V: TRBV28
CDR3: CASSLGTGFYNEQFF
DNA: TGTGCCAGCAGCCTAGGGACAGGGTTTTACAATGAGCAGTTCTTC

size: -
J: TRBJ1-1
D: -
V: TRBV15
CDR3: CATSRGPGRGYGTEAFF
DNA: TGTGCCACCAGCAGAGGTCCGGGGAGAGGATATGGCACTGAAGCTTTCTTT

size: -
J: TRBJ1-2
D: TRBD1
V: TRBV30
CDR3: CAWSVVTGTNYGYTF
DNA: TGTGCCTGGAGTGTCGTGACAGGGACCAACTATGGCTACACCTTC

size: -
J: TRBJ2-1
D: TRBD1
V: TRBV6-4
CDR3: CASSGGTGASEQFF
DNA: TGTGCCAGCAGTGGAGGGACAGGGGCAAGTGAGCAGTTCTTC

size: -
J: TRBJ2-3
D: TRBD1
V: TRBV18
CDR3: CASSTGQHTDTQYF
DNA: TGTGCCAGCTCAACGGGACAGCACACAGATACGCAGTATTTT

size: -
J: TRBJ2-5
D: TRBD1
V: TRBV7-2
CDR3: CASSLAAGGSRRFWDQETQYF
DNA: TGTGCCAGCAGCTTAGCGGCAGGGGGCTCACGAAGATTTTGGGACCAAGAGACCCAGTACTTC

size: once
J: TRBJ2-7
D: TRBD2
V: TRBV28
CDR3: CASSLSLKVAGGSYEQYF
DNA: TGTGCCAGCAGTTTATCCCTAAAAGTAGCGGGAGGCTCTTACGAGCAGTACTTC

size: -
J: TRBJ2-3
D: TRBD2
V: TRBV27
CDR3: CASTKWGGADTQYF
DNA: TGTGCCAGCACCAAATGGGGGGGTGCGGATACGCAGTATTTT